This TCR beta chain was sequenced during a study of T cells in Graves' hyperthyroidism and ophthalmopathy. V was pared by 2 bases and J by 1 base, with 10 bases between. Germline CDR1 and CDR2: KGHDR and SFDVKD. The length of the CDR3 is 15 residues. From RNA transcripts, TCR beta CDR3 regions were amplified. The TCR CDR3 first-round RT-PCR relied on the HTBI primer set. MiXCR was run by TCRdb on the multiplex PCR reads, yielding one entry per CDR3 protein. The table has approximately 410,000 distinct CDR3 sequences, about 15% seen once; the top ten hold about 12%. Individuals with ophthalmopathy presented a Clinical Activity Score of at least 3, a NOSPECS grade of at least 4 and a duration under 3 months. Each diagnosis drew on symptoms, thyroxine, TRAb, thyroid ultrasound and orbital computed tomography findings. The sample holds many counts of this clonotype.

Sequenced material: blood. The TCR originated in a young man with Graves' ophthalmopathy. The chain is built from TRBV24-1 and TRBJ1-1; D is unclear. The CDR3 region has the DNA TGTGCCACCAGTGATTCTTCCCCAGGGAACACTGAAGCTTTCTTT. Translated: CATSDSSPGNTEAFF.